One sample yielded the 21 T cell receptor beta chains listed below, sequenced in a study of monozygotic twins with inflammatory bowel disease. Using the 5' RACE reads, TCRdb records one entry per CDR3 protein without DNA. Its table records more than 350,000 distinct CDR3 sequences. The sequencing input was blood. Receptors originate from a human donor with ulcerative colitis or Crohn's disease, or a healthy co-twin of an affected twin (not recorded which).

This CDR3 reads CASRVGTHNTGELFF. The chain couples TRBV28 to TRBJ2-2; TCRdb proposes TRBD2, but this gene call is untestable without DNA. CDR1 MDHEN and CDR2 SYDVKM come from the germline V gene. The length of the CDR3 is 15 residues.

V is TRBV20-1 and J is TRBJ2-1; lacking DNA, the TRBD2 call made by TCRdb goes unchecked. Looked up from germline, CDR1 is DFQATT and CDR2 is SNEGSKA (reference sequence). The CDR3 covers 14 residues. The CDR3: CSARSGRGYNEQFF.

CDR3: CASSNEKTGNTEAFF. The chain couples TRBV19 to TRBJ1-1. The germline V gene has CDR1 LNHDA and CDR2 SQIVND (reference sequence). The CDR3 runs 15 residues. The full variable domain, with the rest looked up from reference TRBV19 and TRBJ1-1, is DGGITQSPKYLFRKEGQNVTLSCEQNLNHDAMYWYRQDPGQGLRLIYYSQIVNDFQKGDIAEGYSVSREKKESFPLTVTSAQKNPTAFYLCASSNEKTGNTEAFFGQGTRLTVV.

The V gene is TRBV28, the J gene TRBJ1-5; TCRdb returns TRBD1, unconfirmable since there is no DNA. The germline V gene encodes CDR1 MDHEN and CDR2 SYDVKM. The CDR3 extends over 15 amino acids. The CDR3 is CASSSSGASNQPQHF.

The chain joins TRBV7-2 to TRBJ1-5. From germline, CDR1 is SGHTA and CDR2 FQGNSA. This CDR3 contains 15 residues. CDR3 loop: CASSLTQHSNQPQHF.

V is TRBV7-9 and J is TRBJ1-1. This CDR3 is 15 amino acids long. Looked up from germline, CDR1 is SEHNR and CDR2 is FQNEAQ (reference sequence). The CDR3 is CASSLAGGRNTEAFF.

CDR3 in amino acids: CSATGTGEFGGYGYTF. The chain joins TRBV20-1 to TRBJ1-2; TCRdb names TRBD1, which stays unverified in the absence of DNA. Germline V gene lookup returns CDR1 DFQATT and CDR2 SNEGSKA (reference sequence). The CDR3 consists of 16 residues.

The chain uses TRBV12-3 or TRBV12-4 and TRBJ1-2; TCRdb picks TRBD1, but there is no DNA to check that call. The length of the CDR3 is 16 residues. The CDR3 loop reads CASSSWTGTSNYGYTF.

CDR3 amino acids: CATKGNTGELFF. This chain uses TRBV28 with TRBJ2-2. Germline values: CDR1 MDHEN, CDR2 SYDVKM. This CDR3 spans 12 amino acids.

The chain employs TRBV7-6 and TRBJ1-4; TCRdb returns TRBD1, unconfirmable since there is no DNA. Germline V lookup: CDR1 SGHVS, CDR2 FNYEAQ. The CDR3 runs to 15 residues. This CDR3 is CASSLSPGEGEKLFF.

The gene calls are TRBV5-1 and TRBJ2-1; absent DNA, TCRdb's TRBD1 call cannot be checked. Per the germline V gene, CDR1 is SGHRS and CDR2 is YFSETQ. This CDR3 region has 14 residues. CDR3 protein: CASRDRAVYNEQFF.

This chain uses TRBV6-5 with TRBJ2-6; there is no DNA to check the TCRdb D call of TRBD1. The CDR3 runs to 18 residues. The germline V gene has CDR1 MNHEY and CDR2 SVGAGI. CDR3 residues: CASSWAGQQLSGANVLTF.

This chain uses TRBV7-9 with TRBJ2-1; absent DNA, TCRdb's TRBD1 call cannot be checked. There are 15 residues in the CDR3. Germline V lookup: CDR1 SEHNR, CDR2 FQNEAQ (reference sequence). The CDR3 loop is CASSPRGQGSNEQFF.

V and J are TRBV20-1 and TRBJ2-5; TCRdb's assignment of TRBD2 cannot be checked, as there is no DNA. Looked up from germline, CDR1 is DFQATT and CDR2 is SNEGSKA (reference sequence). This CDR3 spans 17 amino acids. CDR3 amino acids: CSARDNKGTGVRETQYF.

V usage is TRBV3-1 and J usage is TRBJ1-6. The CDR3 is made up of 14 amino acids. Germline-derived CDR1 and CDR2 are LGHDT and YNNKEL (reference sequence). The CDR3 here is CASSQRPNNSPLHF.

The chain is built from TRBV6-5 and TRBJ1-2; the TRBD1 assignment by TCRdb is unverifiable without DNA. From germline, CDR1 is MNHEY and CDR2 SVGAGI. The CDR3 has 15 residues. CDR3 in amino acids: CASSYYRQGSYGYTF.

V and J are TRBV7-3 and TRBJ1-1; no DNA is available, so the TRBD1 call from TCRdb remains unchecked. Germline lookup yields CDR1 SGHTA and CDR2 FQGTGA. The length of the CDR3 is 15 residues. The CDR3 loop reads CASSLSRGAGSVAFF.

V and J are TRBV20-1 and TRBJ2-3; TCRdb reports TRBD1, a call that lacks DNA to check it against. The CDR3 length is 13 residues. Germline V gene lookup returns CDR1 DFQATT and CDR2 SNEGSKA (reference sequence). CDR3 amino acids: CSAQGGTSDTQYF.

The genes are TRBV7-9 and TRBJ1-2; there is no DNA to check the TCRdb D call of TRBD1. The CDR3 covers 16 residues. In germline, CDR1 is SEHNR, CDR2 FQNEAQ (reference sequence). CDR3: CASSLESPAGGRGYTF.

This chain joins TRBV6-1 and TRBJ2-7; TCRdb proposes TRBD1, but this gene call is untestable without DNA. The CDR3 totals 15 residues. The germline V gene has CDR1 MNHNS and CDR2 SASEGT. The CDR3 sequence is CASSQQWGGNYEQYF.

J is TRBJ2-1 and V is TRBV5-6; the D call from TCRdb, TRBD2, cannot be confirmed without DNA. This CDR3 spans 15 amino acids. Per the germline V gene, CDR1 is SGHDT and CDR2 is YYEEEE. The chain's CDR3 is CASRPGTSGTNEQFF.